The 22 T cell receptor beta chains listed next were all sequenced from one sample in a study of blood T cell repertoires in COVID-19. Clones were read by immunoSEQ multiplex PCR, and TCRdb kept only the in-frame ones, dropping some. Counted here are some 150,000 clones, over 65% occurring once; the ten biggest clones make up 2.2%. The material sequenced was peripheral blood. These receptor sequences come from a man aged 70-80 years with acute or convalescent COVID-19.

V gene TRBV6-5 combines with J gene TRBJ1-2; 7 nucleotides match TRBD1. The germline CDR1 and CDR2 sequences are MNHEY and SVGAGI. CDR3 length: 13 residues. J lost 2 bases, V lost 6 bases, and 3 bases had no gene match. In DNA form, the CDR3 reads TGTGCCAGCAGCGTGGGACAGAACTATGGCTACACCTTC. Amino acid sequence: CASSVGQNYGYTF.

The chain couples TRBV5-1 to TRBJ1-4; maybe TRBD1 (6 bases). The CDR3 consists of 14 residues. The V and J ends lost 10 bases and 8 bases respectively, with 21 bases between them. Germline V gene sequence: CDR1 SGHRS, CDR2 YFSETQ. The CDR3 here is CAAFVGACGEKLFF. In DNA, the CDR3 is TGCGCCGCCTTCGTGGGGGCTTGCGGGGAAAAACTGTTTTTT.

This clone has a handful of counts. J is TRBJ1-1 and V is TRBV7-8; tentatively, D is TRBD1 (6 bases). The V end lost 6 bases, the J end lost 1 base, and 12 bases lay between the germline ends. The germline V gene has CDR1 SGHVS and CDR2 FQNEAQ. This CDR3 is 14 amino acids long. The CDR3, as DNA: TGTGCCAGCAGGCCAGGGGCGGCGAACACTGAAGCTTTCTTT. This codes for CASRPGAANTEAFF. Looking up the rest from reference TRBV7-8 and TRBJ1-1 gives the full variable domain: GAGVSQSPRYKVAKRGQDVALRCDPISGHVSLFWYQQALGQGPEFLTYFQNEAQLDKSGLPSDRFFAERPEGSVSTLKIQRTQQEDSAVYLCASRPGAANTEAFFGQGTRLTVV.

The CDR3 spells CASSLDWQGTEAFF. DNA of the CDR3: TGTGCCAGTAGTCTCGATTGGCAGGGGACTGAAGCTTTCTTT. The chain has TRBV19 and TRBJ1-1; D might be TRBD1 (6 bases). In germline, CDR1 is LNHDA, CDR2 SQIVND (reference sequence). The V end lost 5 bases, the J end lost 5 bases, and 15 bases lay between the germline ends. The length of the CDR3 is 14 residues.

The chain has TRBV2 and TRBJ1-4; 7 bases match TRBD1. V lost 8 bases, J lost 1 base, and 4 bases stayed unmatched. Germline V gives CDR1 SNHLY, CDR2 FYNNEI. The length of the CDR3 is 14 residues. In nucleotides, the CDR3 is TGTGCCAGCCGGAGACAGGGAACTAATGAAAAACTGTTTTTT. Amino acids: CASRRQGTNEKLFF.

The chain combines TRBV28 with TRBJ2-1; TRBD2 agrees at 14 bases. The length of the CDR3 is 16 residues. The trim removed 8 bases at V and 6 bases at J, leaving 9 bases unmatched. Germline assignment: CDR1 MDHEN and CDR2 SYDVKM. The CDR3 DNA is TGTGCCAGCCTCAACTACGGACTAGCGGGGGGCAATGAGCAGTTCTTC. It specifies CASLNYGLAGGNEQFF.

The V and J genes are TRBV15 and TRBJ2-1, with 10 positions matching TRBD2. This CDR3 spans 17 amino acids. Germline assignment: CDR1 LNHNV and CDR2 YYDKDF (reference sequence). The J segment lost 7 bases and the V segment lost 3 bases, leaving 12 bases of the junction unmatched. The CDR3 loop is CATSSNLASGSRNEQFF. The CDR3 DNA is TGTGCCACCAGCAGTAATCTTGCTAGCGGGAGTCGGAATGAGCAGTTCTTC.

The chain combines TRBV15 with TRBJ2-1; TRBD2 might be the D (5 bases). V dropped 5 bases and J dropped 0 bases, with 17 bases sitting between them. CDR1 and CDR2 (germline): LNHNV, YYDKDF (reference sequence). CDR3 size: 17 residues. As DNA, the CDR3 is TGTGCCACCAGCGGGATGGCGGGCCTAAGCTCCTACAATGAGCAGTTCTTC. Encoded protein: CATSGMAGLSSYNEQFF.

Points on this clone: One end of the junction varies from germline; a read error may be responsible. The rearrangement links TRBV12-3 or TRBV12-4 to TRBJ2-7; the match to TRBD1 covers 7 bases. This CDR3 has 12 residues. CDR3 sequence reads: CASSLGGGEQYF. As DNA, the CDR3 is TGTGCCAGCAGCTTAGGGGGCGGCGAGCAGTACTTC.

The CDR3 region is CASSSGDSRGADTQYF. In nucleotides, the CDR3 is TGCGCCAGCAGTTCTGGGGACTCCCGGGGAGCAGATACGCAGTATTTT. The chain carries TRBV5-1 and TRBJ2-3; D perhaps matches TRBD2 (6 bases). Trimming removed 5 bases from V and 4 bases from J, with 20 bases in between. This CDR3 is 16 amino acids long. Per germline, CDR1 SGHRS and CDR2 YFSETQ.

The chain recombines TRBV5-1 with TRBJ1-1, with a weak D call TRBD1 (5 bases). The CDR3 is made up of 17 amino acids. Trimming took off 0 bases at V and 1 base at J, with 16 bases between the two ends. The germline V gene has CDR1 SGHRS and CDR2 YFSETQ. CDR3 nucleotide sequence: TGCGCCAGCAGCTTGGCCACCCGGGGGGGTGCGAACACTGAAGCTTTCTTT. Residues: CASSLATRGGANTEAFF.

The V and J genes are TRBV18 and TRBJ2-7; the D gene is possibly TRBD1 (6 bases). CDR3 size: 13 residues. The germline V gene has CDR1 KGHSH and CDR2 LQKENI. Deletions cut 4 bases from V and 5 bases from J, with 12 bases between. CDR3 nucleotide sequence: TGTGCCAGCTCACAGGCACAGGGAGACGAGCAGTACTTC. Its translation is CASSQAQGDEQYF.

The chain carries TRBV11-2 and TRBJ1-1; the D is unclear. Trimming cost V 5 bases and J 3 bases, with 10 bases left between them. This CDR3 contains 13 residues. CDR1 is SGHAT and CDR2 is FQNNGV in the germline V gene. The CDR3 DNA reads TGTGCCAGCAGCCCCGGGGAGTACACTGAAGCTTTCTTT. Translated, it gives CASSPGEYTEAFF.

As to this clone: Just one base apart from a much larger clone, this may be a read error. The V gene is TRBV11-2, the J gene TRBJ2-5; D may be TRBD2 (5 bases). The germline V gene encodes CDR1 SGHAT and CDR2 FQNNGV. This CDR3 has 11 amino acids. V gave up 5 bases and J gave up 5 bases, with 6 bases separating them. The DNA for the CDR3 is TGTGCCAGCAGCCCGGGGGAGACCCAGTACTTC. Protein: CASSPGETQYF.

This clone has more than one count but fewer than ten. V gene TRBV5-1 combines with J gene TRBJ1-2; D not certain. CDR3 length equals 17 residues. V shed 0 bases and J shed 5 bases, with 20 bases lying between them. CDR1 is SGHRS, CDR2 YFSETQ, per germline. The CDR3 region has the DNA TGCGCCAGCAGCTTGGCAGTCTCGACTGGAGTAGGATATGGCTACACCTTC. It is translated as CASSLAVSTGVGYGYTF.

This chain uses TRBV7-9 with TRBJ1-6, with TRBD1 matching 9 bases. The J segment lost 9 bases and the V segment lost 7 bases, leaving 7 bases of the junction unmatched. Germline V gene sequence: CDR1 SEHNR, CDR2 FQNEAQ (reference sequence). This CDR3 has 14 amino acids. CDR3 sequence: CASTSTGGLSPLHF. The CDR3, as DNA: TGTGCCAGCACGTCAACAGGGGGCCTTTCACCCCTCCACTTT. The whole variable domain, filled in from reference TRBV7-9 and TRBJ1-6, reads DTGVSQNPRHKITKRGQNVTFRCDPISEHNRLYWYRQTLGQGPEFLTYFQNEAQLEKSRLLSDRFSAERPKGSFSTLEIQRTEQGDSAMYLCASTSTGGLSPLHFGNGTRLTVT.

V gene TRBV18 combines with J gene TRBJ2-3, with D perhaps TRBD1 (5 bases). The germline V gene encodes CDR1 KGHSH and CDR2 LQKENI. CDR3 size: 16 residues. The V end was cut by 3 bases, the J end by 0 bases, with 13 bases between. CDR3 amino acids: CASSPTETASTDTQYF. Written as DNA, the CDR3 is TGTGCCAGCTCACCGACGGAGACAGCAAGCACAGATACGCAGTATTTT.

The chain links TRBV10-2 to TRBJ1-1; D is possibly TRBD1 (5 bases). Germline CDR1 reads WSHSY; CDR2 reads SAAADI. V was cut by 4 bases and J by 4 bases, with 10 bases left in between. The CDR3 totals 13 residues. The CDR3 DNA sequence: TGCGCCAGCAGTGGGGGGGAGAGCACTGAAGCTTTCTTT. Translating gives CASSGGESTEAFF.

The CDR3 here is CASSVAYEQYF. The CDR3 DNA reads as TGTGCCAGCAGTGTCGCCTACGAGCAGTACTTC. The V call is TRBV2, the J call TRBJ2-7; D is unclear. The CDR3 runs 11 residues. V was clipped by 4 bases and J by 2 bases, with 3 bases between them. The germline V gene encodes CDR1 SNHLY and CDR2 FYNNEI. The whole variable domain, remainder taken from reference TRBV2 and TRBJ2-7, is EPEVTQTPSHQVTQMGQEVILRCVPISNHLYFYWYRQILGQKVEFLVSFYNNEISEKSEIFDDQFSVERPDGSNFTLKIRSTKLEDSAMYFCASSVAYEQYFGPGTRLTVT.

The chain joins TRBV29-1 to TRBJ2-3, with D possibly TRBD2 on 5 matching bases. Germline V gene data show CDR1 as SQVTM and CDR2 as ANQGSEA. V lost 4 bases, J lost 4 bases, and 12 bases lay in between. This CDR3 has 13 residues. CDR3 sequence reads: CSVVGPGSDTQYF. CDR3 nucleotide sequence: TGCAGCGTTGTAGGACCGGGGTCAGATACGCAGTATTTT.

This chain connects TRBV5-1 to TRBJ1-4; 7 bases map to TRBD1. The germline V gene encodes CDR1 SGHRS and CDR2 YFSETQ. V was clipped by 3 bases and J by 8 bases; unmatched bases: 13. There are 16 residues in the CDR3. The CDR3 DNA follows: TGCGCCAGCAGCTCGACGGAACAGGGGAAGTGGGAAAAACTGTTTTTT. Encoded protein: CASSSTEQGKWEKLFF.

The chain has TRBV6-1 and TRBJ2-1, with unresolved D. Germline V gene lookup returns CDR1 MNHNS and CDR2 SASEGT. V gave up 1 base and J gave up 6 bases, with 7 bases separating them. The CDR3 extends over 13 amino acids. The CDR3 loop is CASSEGAFNEQFF. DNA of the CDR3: TGTGCCAGCAGTGAAGGCGCGTTCAATGAGCAGTTCTTC.